A single sample gave rise to the 10 T cell receptor beta chains below, sequenced in a study of control samples from healthy donors and cancer patients. The protocol was immunoSEQ multiplex PCR, while the TCRdb copy is restricted to in-frame clones and leaves out a portion. The sample yields about 26,000 clones, 82% seen once. Material: PBMCs. The source of these receptors is a man in his sixties with colorectal cancer.

The rearrangement links TRBV6-5 to TRBJ1-6; possibly TRBD1 for D (5 bases). This CDR3 has 15 amino acids. The V and J ends lost 7 bases and 4 bases respectively, with 14 bases between them. Germline V lookup: CDR1 MNHEY, CDR2 SVGAGI. The CDR3 DNA is TGTGCCAGCACCGGGAAATCAGGGTATAATTCACCCCTCCACTTT. Translating gives CASTGKSGYNSPLHF.

This clone was detected only once. This chain joins TRBV5-1 and TRBJ1-2; 7 bases fit TRBD1. Germline V lookup: CDR1 SGHRS, CDR2 YFSETQ. V trimming: 1 base; J trimming: 2 bases; junction bases outside the gene matches: 2. The CDR3 extends over 14 amino acids. The CDR3 loop is CASSLTGENYGYTF. DNA for the CDR3: TGCGCCAGCAGCTTGACAGGGGAGAACTATGGCTACACCTTC.

This clone has more than one count but fewer than ten. The CDR3 DNA follows: TGTGCCAGCAGCCTAGGGATAATCGGTTCACCCCTCCACTTT. It codes for CASSLGIIGSPLHF. The chain couples TRBV7-9 to TRBJ1-6; D remains ambiguous. Germline V gives CDR1 SEHNR, CDR2 FQNEAQ (reference sequence). The V gene lost 5 bases and the J gene lost 9 bases, with 14 bases spanning the gap. The CDR3 is 14 amino acids.

The genes are TRBV6-4 and TRBJ2-2; weak D call: TRBD1 (6 bases). CDR1 and CDR2 (germline): MRHNA, SNTAGT. The CDR3 runs 15 residues. Trimming shortened V by 2 bases and J by 2 bases, and 9 bases separated the two germline ends. CDR3 coding DNA: TGTGCCAGCAGTGACCAGGGGACAAACACCGGGGAGCTGTTTTTT. Its protein is CASSDQGTNTGELFF.

V gene TRBV10-3 combines with J gene TRBJ1-2; TRBD1 aligns across 9 bases. J gave up 1 base and V 6 bases, and 3 bases lay outside the gene matches. The CDR3 loop spans 14 amino acids. CDR1 is ENHRY, CDR2 SYGVKD, per germline. The chain's CDR3 is CAIRGDRDNYGYTF. DNA of the CDR3: TGTGCCATCAGAGGGGACAGGGATAACTATGGCTACACCTTC.

The gene calls are TRBV5-1 and TRBJ1-2; TRBD1 matches at 7 bases. The ends lost 2 bases at V and 2 bases at J; junction bases unmatched: 3. Germline-derived CDR1 and CDR2 are SGHRS and YFSETQ. There are 14 residues in the CDR3. The CDR3 sequence is CASSFGTDNYGYTF. The DNA of the CDR3 is TGCGCCAGCAGCTTCGGGACAGACAACTATGGCTACACCTTC.

The chain employs TRBV4-1 and TRBJ2-1, with D unclear. The CDR3 extends over 13 amino acids. The germline V gene has CDR1 MGHRA and CDR2 YSYEKL. V lost 3 bases and J 5 bases, leaving 8 bases between the germline ends. Here the CDR3 reads CASSQGLDNEQFF. For the CDR3, the DNA is TGCGCCAGCAGCCAGGGCCTGGACAATGAGCAGTTCTTC.

This CDR3 is CASSPRGLAATGELFF. As DNA, the CDR3 is TGTGCCAGTAGTCCCCGGGGGCTAGCGGCCACCGGGGAGCTGTTTTTT. The J gene is TRBJ2-2, the V gene TRBV19, with D possibly being TRBD2 (7 bases). The CDR3 has 16 residues. V was clipped by 5 bases and J by 4 bases, with 17 bases between them. From germline, CDR1 is LNHDA and CDR2 SQIVND (reference sequence).

The rearrangement joins TRBV21-1 to TRBJ2-7; TRBD1, the D gene given by the table, was not confirmed from the DNA. TRBV21-1 is described as a pseudogene. The CDR3 runs to 16 residues. The CDR3 nucleotides are TGTGCCAGCAGCAAAGTCAACTCCGACAGGGCCTACGAGCAGTACGTC. Translated: CASSKVNSDRAYEQYV.

The chain joins TRBV10-2 to TRBJ2-1; D is unclear. Between the trimmed V and J ends, which lost 7 bases and 3 bases, there was a span of 7 bases. CDR1 WSHSY and CDR2 SAAADI come from the germline V gene. The CDR3 sequence is 12 residues long. The CDR3 loop reads CASTRDYNEQFF. DNA for the CDR3: TGCGCCAGCACCAGAGACTACAATGAGCAGTTCTTC.